One and the same sample provided the 3 T cell receptor beta chains below, sequenced in a study of PD-1 blockade in classical Hodgkin lymphoma. The table came from immunoSEQ multiplex PCR; TCRdb's copy has only in-frame clones and leaves some out. The profile shows tens of thousands of clones, over 60% of them singletons. Every patient relapsed after autologous stem cell transplantation, and brentuximab vedotin exposure varied. The specimen was peripheral blood mononuclear cells (PBMCs), collected at baseline. These receptors originate from a human donor with classical Hodgkin lymphoma.

This clone was detected only a few times. This chain connects TRBV18 to TRBJ2-1; 11 bases map to TRBD2. The CDR3 spans 16 residues. Looked up from germline, CDR1 is KGHSH and CDR2 is LQKENI. V was pared by 0 bases and J by 8 bases, with 6 bases of the junction left unmatched. CDR3 bases: TGTGCCAGCTCACCACCTCTAGCGGGAGGAAGCTATGAGCAGTTCTTC. It translates to CASSPPLAGGSYEQFF.

The chain combines TRBV28 with TRBJ2-7; 8 bases agree with TRBD2. Germline V gene sequence: CDR1 MDHEN, CDR2 SYDVKM. Trimming at V came to 5 bases and at J to 6 bases, leaving 15 bases not matched to a gene. The CDR3 is 16 residues long. The CDR3 region is CASSLLPGLARGEQYF. The CDR3, as DNA: TGTGCCAGCAGTCTGCTCCCCGGACTAGCTAGAGGCGAGCAGTACTTC.

The V call is TRBV10-1, the J call TRBJ1-1; possibly TRBD1 for D (5 bases). There are 15 residues in the CDR3. From germline, CDR1 is WNHNN and CDR2 SYGVQD (reference sequence). Between the trimmed V and J ends, which lost 8 bases and 4 bases, there was a span of 20 bases. CDR3 residues: CASSRGDPSGTEAFF. The CDR3 DNA sequence: TGCGCCAGCTCAAGAGGGGACCCCTCGGGCACTGAAGCTTTCTTT.